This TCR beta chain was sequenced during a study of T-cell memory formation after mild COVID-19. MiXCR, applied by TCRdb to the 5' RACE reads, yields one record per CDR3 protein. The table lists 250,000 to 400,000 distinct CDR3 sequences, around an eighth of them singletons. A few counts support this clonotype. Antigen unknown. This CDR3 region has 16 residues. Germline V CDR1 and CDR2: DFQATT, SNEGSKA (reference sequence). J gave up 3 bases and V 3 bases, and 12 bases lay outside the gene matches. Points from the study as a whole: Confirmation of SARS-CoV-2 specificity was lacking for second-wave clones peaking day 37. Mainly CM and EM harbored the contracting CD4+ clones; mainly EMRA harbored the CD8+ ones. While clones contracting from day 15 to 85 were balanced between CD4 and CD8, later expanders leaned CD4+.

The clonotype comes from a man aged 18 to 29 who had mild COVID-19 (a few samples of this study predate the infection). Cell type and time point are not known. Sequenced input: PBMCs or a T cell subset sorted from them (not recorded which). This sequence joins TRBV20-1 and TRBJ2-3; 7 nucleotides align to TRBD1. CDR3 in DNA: TGCAGTGCTAGCCGCCCGACCGGGACAGCGACAGATACGCAGTATTTT. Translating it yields CSASRPTGTATDTQYF.